The rows below give T cell receptor beta chains drawn from one sample of a study of shared clonotypes between healthy human individuals. TCRdb keeps only in-frame clones here, not all; method: immunoSEQ multiplex PCR. The sample shows 1.5 million to 2.5 million clones, about 95% of them seen only once. The source material was naive CD8+ T cells sorted from blood. The receptors come from a young man in good health. The conserved cysteine and the conserved F or W are not part of the CDR3 here.

j_gene: TRBJ2-7; v_gene: TRBV27; CDR3aa: ASSTTGPGGPYEQY
j_gene: TRBJ1-2; v_gene: TRBV28; CDR3aa: ASSLLGPGVGYT
j_gene: TRBJ2-7; v_gene: TRBV9; CDR3aa: ASSGQGATTLDEQY
j_gene: TRBJ2-7; v_gene: TRBV14; CDR3aa: ASSQETGYEQY
j_gene: TRBJ1-1; v_gene: TRBV5-6; CDR3aa: ATGTGNTEAF
j_gene: TRBJ2-1; v_gene: TRBV11-2; CDR3aa: ASSLGTHNEQF
j_gene: TRBJ1-5; v_gene: TRBV19; CDR3aa: ASSPGVYSNQPQH
j_gene: TRBJ2-3; v_gene: TRBV7-8; CDR3aa: ASSSGLAVDTQY
j_gene: TRBJ1-1; v_gene: TRBV28; CDR3aa: ASSPRFGGVTEAF
j_gene: TRBJ2-3; v_gene: TRBV19; CDR3aa: ASMDGDRGDTQY
j_gene: TRBJ2-3; v_gene: TRBV15; CDR3aa: ATSRSGSTDTQY
j_gene: TRBJ2-3; v_gene: TRBV4-1; CDR3aa: ASSQPAGTDTQY
j_gene: TRBJ2-1; v_gene: TRBV14; CDR3aa: ASSQESSGIYNEQF
j_gene: TRBJ2-7; v_gene: TRBV9; CDR3aa: ASSPGGSSYEQY
j_gene: TRBJ2-5; v_gene: TRBV5-6; CDR3aa: ASSLETSFGGATQY
j_gene: TRBJ2-1; v_gene: TRBV11-3; CDR3aa: ASSLVDSSHNEQF
j_gene: TRBJ2-2; v_gene: TRBV23-1; CDR3aa: ASSQKGTGELF
j_gene: TRBJ2-2; v_gene: TRBV19; CDR3aa: ASSPVGPGTGELF
j_gene: TRBJ2-1; v_gene: TRBV9; CDR3aa: ASSARTSGGRYNEQF
j_gene: TRBJ1-2; v_gene: TRBV7-8; CDR3aa: ASSGQGNYGYT
j_gene: TRBJ2-3; v_gene: TRBV7-6; CDR3aa: ASSTSPLADTQY
j_gene: TRBJ2-7; v_gene: TRBV13; CDR3aa: ASSLGRGPYEQY
j_gene: TRBJ2-1; v_gene: TRBV7-6; CDR3aa: ASSLESEGNEQF
j_gene: TRBJ2-5; v_gene: TRBV5-4; CDR3aa: ASSPSGGLALETQY
j_gene: TRBJ2-7; v_gene: TRBV5-8; CDR3aa: ASTKSYEQY
j_gene: -; v_gene: TRBV11-2; CDR3aa: ASSLGRLYEQY
j_gene: TRBJ2-6; v_gene: TRBV28; CDR3aa: ASSLLGLSSSGANVLT
j_gene: TRBJ2-1; v_gene: TRBV7-6; CDR3aa: ASSLGGAEEQF
j_gene: TRBJ2-7; v_gene: TRBV4-3; CDR3aa: ASSQDLGLPLEQY
j_gene: TRBJ1-4; v_gene: TRBV6-1; CDR3aa: ASSEYRALGHYLFGELF
j_gene: TRBJ2-1; v_gene: TRBV4-1; CDR3aa: ASSQDWGINEQF
j_gene: TRBJ2-5; v_gene: TRBV11-2; CDR3aa: ASSPSGNSQETQY
j_gene: TRBJ2-1; v_gene: TRBV11-2; CDR3aa: ASSLDLDDNEQF
j_gene: TRBJ1-2; v_gene: TRBV27; CDR3aa: ASSIGGLLF
j_gene: TRBJ2-6; v_gene: TRBV9; CDR3aa: ASSKDGSSGANVLT
j_gene: TRBJ1-2; v_gene: TRBV4-1; CDR3aa: ASSQDDRGVYGYT
j_gene: TRBJ1-3; v_gene: TRBV28; CDR3aa: ASSLSLGAENTIY
j_gene: TRBJ2-3; v_gene: TRBV7-9; CDR3aa: ASSRVEGGTDTQY
j_gene: TRBJ1-1; v_gene: TRBV7-9; CDR3aa: ASSLAVGTEAF
j_gene: TRBJ2-1; v_gene: TRBV7-9; CDR3aa: ASSDGLAGPYNEQF
j_gene: TRBJ1-2; v_gene: TRBV2; CDR3aa: AKMGRDVGNYGYT
j_gene: TRBJ2-1; v_gene: TRBV27; CDR3aa: ASAIGGWAYNEQF
j_gene: TRBJ2-5; v_gene: TRBV7-9; CDR3aa: ASSDMTRDSQETQY
j_gene: TRBJ1-1; v_gene: TRBV28; CDR3aa: ASSPNTEAF
j_gene: TRBJ2-1; v_gene: TRBV10-3; CDR3aa: AISVDWDEQF
j_gene: TRBJ2-1; v_gene: TRBV7-8; CDR3aa: ASSLSAQGYNEQF
j_gene: TRBJ2-7; v_gene: TRBV9; CDR3aa: ASSPSLDRGEQY
j_gene: TRBJ1-6; v_gene: TRBV5-1; CDR3aa: ASSLTGGGSPLH
j_gene: TRBJ2-1; v_gene: TRBV19; CDR3aa: ASSPAGAYNEQF
j_gene: TRBJ2-7; v_gene: TRBV9; CDR3aa: ASSPPGQFYEQY
j_gene: TRBJ1-2; v_gene: TRBV7-9; CDR3aa: ASSSPGQGNGYT
j_gene: TRBJ2-7; v_gene: TRBV27; CDR3aa: ASSGKDGSYEQY